The 25 T cell receptor beta chains below all came from one sample that was sequenced in a study of T cells in Graves' hyperthyroidism and ophthalmopathy (dated by TCRdb to the late 2010s). Library method: multiplex PCR. Sequenced using an Illumina HiSeq 2000. Amplification of TCR beta CDR3 regions was carried out from RNA transcripts. For the first round of RT-PCR on the TCR CDR3, the HTBI primer set was used together with the Qiagen OneStep RT-PCR kit. The public reads were quality trimmed at Q25 with fastp and then assembled into clones with MiXCR by TCRdb, keeping productive beta chains. Identical CDR3 proteins give one entry, which carries the most common genes and DNA. This sample holds under 400,000 distinct CDR3 sequences; roughly 15% were observed only once. Approximately 19% of the sample rests with the top ten. The specimen was blood. Receptor source: a woman aged 55-75 years with Graves' ophthalmopathy.

A few counts support this clonotype. V gene TRBV28 combines with J gene TRBJ1-3; no reliable D call. Trimming cost V 8 bases and J 4 bases, with 15 bases left between them. This CDR3 is built from 14 residues. Germline values: CDR1 MDHEN, CDR2 SYDVKM. CDR3 loop: CASGVGRVGNTIYF. CDR3 in DNA: TGTGCCAGCGGAGTAGGAAGGGTGGGAAACACCATATATTTT.

This rearrangement joins TRBV29-1 to TRBJ2-1; D may be TRBD1 or TRBD2 (5 bases each). CDR3 length: 15 residues. Germline values: CDR1 SQVTM, CDR2 ANQGSEA. V was shortened by 5 bases and J by 0 bases, with 14 bases between the two germline ends. In nucleotides, the CDR3 is TGCAGCGTTCTGGGACCCTCAAGCTCCTACAATGAGCAGTTCTTC. Its protein product is CSVLGPSSSYNEQFF.

This clonotype has a count of ten or more. For the CDR3, the DNA is TGTGCCTGGAGTTATCGGGCAGAATACACCGGGGAGCTGTTTTTT. Residues: CAWSYRAEYTGELFF. The chain is built from TRBV30 and TRBJ2-2; the D is unclear. The V end was cut by 2 bases, the J end by 3 bases, with 13 bases between. The CDR3 has 15 amino acids. Germline V gives CDR1 GTSNPN, CDR2 SVGIG (reference sequence). The full variable domain, its missing parts supplied by reference TRBV30 and TRBJ2-2, is SQTIHQWPATLVQPVGSPLSLECTVEGTSNPNLYWYRQAAGRGLQLLFYSVGIGQISSEVPQNLSASRPQDRQFILSSKKLLLSDSGFYLCAWSYRAEYTGELFFGEGSRLTVL.

This clonotype was counted ten times or more. The chain employs TRBV27 and TRBJ1-6; no reliable D call. This CDR3 is 15 amino acids long. Trimming took off 6 bases at V and 10 bases at J, with 19 bases between the two ends. Germline values: CDR1 MNHEY, CDR2 SMNVEV (reference sequence). DNA of the CDR3: TGTGCCAGCAGGCCTGGAAACAGAGCGGGCTCACCCCTCCACTTT. The encoded protein is CASRPGNRAGSPLHF.

V gene TRBV20-1 combines with J gene TRBJ2-7, with D maybe TRBD1 (7 bases). Trimming pared 6 bases from V and 4 bases from J, leaving 25 bases between. Per the germline V gene, CDR1 is DFQATT and CDR2 is SNEGSKA (reference sequence). The CDR3 covers 16 residues. For the CDR3, the DNA is TGCAGTGCGGCTGGGGCCCGGGGGACAGCCTTATACGAGCAGTACTTC. Its protein is CSAAGARGTALYEQYF.

This clonotype was seen repeatedly, ten times or more. V and J are TRBV7-2 and TRBJ2-5, with a tentative D call TRBD1 (5 bases). The CDR3 spans 15 residues. The germline V gene has CDR1 SGHTA and CDR2 FQGNSA. Deletions cut 2 bases from V and 2 bases from J, with 12 bases between. The CDR3 nucleotides are TGTGCCAGCAGCTTATTAGGGGCCGTACAAGAGACCCAGTACTTC. This sequence encodes CASSLLGAVQETQYF. Full variable domain (missing parts from reference TRBV7-2 and TRBJ2-5): GAGVSQSPSNKVTEKGKDVELRCDPISGHTALYWYRQSLGQGLEFLIYFQGNSAPDKSGLPSDRFSAERTGGSVSTLTIQRTQQEDSAVYLCASSLLGAVQETQYFGPGTRLLVL.

There are a few counts of this clonotype. This may be a read error: a much more frequent sequence differs by one nucleotide. J is TRBJ2-7 and V is TRBV20-1; 8 bases line up with TRBD2. CDR3 length: 12 residues. CDR1 and CDR2 (germline): DFQATT, SNEGSKA (reference sequence). J lost 7 bases, V lost 3 bases, and 5 bases had no gene match. The CDR3 nucleotides read TGCAGTGCTAGCGGGAGGGCGAGAGAGCAGTACTTC. This encodes CSASGRAREQYF.

As to this clonotype: A junction end diverges from the germline sequence, so it may reflect a read error. The J gene is TRBJ2-7, the V gene TRBV5-1, with TRBD1 identical over 10 bases. CDR3 length equals 14 residues. Per germline, CDR1 SGHRS and CDR2 YFSETQ. The CDR3 DNA is TGCACCAGCAGCCTCGGGACAGGGGTGTACGAGCAGTACTTC. Its translation is CTSSLGTGVYEQYF.

The V gene is TRBV10-3, the J gene TRBJ2-3, with 9 bases fitting TRBD1. Unmatched junction bases numbered 3, after V lost 3 bases and J lost 2 bases. This CDR3 is 15 amino acids long. CDR1 and CDR2 (germline): ENHRY, SYGVKD. The CDR3 DNA is TGTGCCATCAGTGAAGGGGACAGGGACACAGATACGCAGTATTTT. As protein: CAISEGDRDTDTQYF.

Details on this clonotype: A much more abundant neighbour one base away suggests this may be a read error. This chain uses TRBV3-1 with TRBJ1-2; possibly TRBD1 for D (5 bases). Per the germline V gene, CDR1 is LGHDT and CDR2 is YNNKEL (reference sequence). V was shortened by 0 bases and J by 10 bases, with 12 bases between the two germline ends. This CDR3 contains 13 residues. CDR3 DNA sequence: TGTGCCAGCAGCCAAGAGAGGCGGGGGGACTACACCTTC. The encoded protein is CASSQERRGDYTF.

The V and J genes are TRBV6-5 and TRBJ2-2, with 8 bases that match TRBD1. The CDR3 has 18 amino acids. Germline V lookup: CDR1 MNHEY, CDR2 SVGAGI. Losses at the gene ends were 0 bases for V and 2 bases for J; bases not matched to a gene: 8. The CDR3 DNA reads as TGTGCCAGCAGTTACTCTAGATCCGGGACAGGAAACACCGGGGAGCTGTTTTTT. Its protein product is CASSYSRSGTGNTGELFF.

This clonotype was recorded many times. V and J are TRBV30 and TRBJ2-7; no clear D gene. Per the germline V gene, CDR1 is GTSNPN and CDR2 is SVGIG (reference sequence). Trimming took 2 bases from V and 3 from J, leaving 11 bases between them. The CDR3 is made up of 13 amino acids. CDR3 region: CAWSSQIGYEQYF. For the CDR3, the DNA is TGTGCCTGGAGTAGCCAGATAGGCTACGAGCAGTACTTC.

This clonotype was detected many times. DNA of the CDR3: TGTGCCAGCAGCCAAGGTCGCGTAGCGGGAGAAGAGACCCAGTACTTC. Its protein is CASSQGRVAGEETQYF. The chain has TRBV3-1 and TRBJ2-5; 9 positions match TRBD2. With V trimmed by 1 base and J by 3 bases, 6 bases remained unmatched. CDR1 and CDR2 from the germline V gene are LGHDT and YNNKEL (reference sequence). The CDR3 is 16 amino acids.

This clonotype was seen a handful of times. The genes are TRBV29-1 and TRBJ1-6, with a weak D call TRBD1 (6 bases). The ends were cut back, 6 bases at V and 5 bases at J, with 8 bases in the middle. Germline CDR1 reads SQVTM; CDR2 reads ANQGSEA. The CDR3 contains 12 residues. CDR3 coding DNA: TGCAGCGTGGGGGGCGATAATTCACCCCTCCACTTT. It encodes CSVGGDNSPLHF.

The table lists this clonotype with many counts. The chain joins TRBV5-8 to TRBJ2-3, with D tentatively TRBD1 (5 bases). The CDR3 length is 13 residues. Trimming pared 4 bases from V and 3 bases from J, leaving 9 bases between. Germline loops: CDR1 SGHTS, CDR2 YDEGEE. As DNA, the CDR3 is TGTGCCAGCAGCCAGCGACAGACAGATACGCAGTATTTT. Translated, it gives CASSQRQTDTQYF.

This clonotype came up many times. V is TRBV20-1 and J is TRBJ1-5; TRBD1 might be the D (5 bases). Germline values: CDR1 DFQATT, CDR2 SNEGSKA (reference sequence). Between the trimmed V and J ends, which lost 5 bases and 1 base, there was a span of 9 bases. CDR3 length equals 13 residues. CDR3 loop: CSAWDSSNQPQHF. The CDR3 region has the DNA TGCAGTGCTTGGGACTCCAGCAATCAGCCCCAGCATTTT.

In this sample, this clonotype turned up a few times. The rearrangement joins TRBV12-3 or TRBV12-4 to TRBJ2-2; D is uncertain. The germline V and J ends were trimmed by 4 bases and 5 bases, with 8 bases remaining between them. The CDR3 totals 13 residues. CDR3 protein: CASSYSETGELFF. The CDR3 coding sequence is TGTGCCAGCAGTTACAGCGAGACCGGGGAGCTGTTTTTT.

This clonotype occurred many times. V gene TRBV20-1 combines with J gene TRBJ2-1, with unresolved D. V lost 5 bases, J lost 0 bases, and 11 bases lay in between. From germline, CDR1 is DFQATT and CDR2 SNEGSKA (reference sequence). The CDR3 contains 14 residues. CDR3 region: CSAERHRSYNEQFF. CDR3 sequence (DNA): TGCAGTGCTGAACGACACCGCTCCTACAATGAGCAGTTCTTC.

The chain links TRBV24-1 to TRBJ1-1; TRBD1 is a possible D gene (6 bases). The V end lost 5 bases, the J end lost 1 base, and 10 bases lay between the germline ends. CDR1 KGHDR and CDR2 SFDVKD come from the germline V gene. The CDR3 extends over 14 amino acids. The DNA for the CDR3 is TGTGCCACCAGTGCGGGGGGCTCGAACACTGAAGCTTTCTTT. Its protein product is CATSAGGSNTEAFF.

This clonotype was seen at least ten times. The chain carries TRBV28 and TRBJ1-2, with D possibly being TRBD1 (5 bases). The V end lost 8 bases, the J end lost 6 bases, and 16 bases lay between the germline ends. The CDR3 covers 13 residues. Germline V gene data show CDR1 as MDHEN and CDR2 as SYDVKM. CDR3 region: CASQTGPQNGYTF. Written as DNA, the CDR3 is TGTGCCAGCCAGACGGGACCGCAAAATGGCTACACCTTC.

The chain uses TRBV3-1 and TRBJ2-3, with 7 positions matching TRBD2. The CDR3 contains 15 residues. Germline V gene lookup returns CDR1 LGHDT and CDR2 YNNKEL (reference sequence). J lost 0 bases, V lost 4 bases, and 4 bases had no gene match. Here the CDR3 reads CASSPAGVSTDTQYF. CDR3 nucleotides: TGTGCCAGCAGCCCGGCGGGGGTAAGCACAGATACGCAGTATTTT.

The sample holds many counts of this clonotype. The rearrangement uses TRBV20-1 and TRBJ2-3; D not certain. The CDR3 is made up of 17 amino acids. Germline values: CDR1 DFQATT, CDR2 SNEGSKA (reference sequence). Trimming removed 3 bases from V and 1 base from J, with 20 bases in between. The CDR3: CSARKLLRFAGTDTQYF. CDR3 sequence (DNA): TGCAGTGCTAGGAAGCTCCTTAGGTTTGCCGGCACAGATACGCAGTATTTT.

This clonotype was observed at least ten times. V and J are TRBV5-8 and TRBJ2-3, with TRBD1 identical over 7 bases. The junction had 9 bases not matched to a gene; V was cut back by 4 bases and J by 4 bases. CDR3 size: 15 residues. Germline V gives CDR1 SGHTS, CDR2 YDEGEE. In DNA, the CDR3 is TGTGCCAGCAGCCTTACCCGCACAGGGGCAGATACGCAGTATTTT. Its translation: CASSLTRTGADTQYF.

This clonotype has at least ten counts. This chain links TRBV11-1 with TRBJ2-5, with 10 positions matching TRBD2. The CDR3 has 15 residues. The trim removed 1 base at V and 2 bases at J, leaving 1 base unmatched. Germline CDR1 is SGHAT and CDR2 is FQDESV (reference sequence). The CDR3 DNA reads as TGTGCCAGCAGCTTAGGGACTAGCGGACAAGAGACCCAGTACTTC. This encodes CASSLGTSGQETQYF.

The chain is built from TRBV27 and TRBJ2-3; D is uncertain. Germline V gene sequence: CDR1 MNHEY, CDR2 SMNVEV (reference sequence). V was pared by 0 bases and J by 4 bases, with 11 bases between. This CDR3 contains 15 residues. This CDR3 is CASSLSNPRADTQYF. CDR3 nucleotides: TGTGCCAGCAGTTTATCGAATCCTAGAGCAGATACGCAGTATTTT.